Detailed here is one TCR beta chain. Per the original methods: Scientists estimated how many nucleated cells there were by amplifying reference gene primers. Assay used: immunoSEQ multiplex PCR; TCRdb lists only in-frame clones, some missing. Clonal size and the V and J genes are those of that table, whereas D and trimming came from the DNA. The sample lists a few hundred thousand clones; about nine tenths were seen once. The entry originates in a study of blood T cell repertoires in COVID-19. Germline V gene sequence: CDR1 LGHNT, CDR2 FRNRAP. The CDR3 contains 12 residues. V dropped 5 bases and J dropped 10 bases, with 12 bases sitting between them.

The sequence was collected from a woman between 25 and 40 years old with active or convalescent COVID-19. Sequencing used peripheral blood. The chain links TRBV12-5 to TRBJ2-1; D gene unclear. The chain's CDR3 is CASGLSAEEQFF. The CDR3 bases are TGTGCTAGTGGTCTTTCGGCGGAGGAGCAGTTCTTC. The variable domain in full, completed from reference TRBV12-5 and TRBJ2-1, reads DARVTQTPRHKVTEMGQEVTMRCQPILGHNTVFWYRQTMMQGLELLAYFRNRAPLDDSGMPKDRFSAEMPDATLATLKIQPSEPRDSAVYFCASGLSAEEQFFGPGTRLTVL.